These 27 T cell receptor beta chains were all obtained from the same sample, sequenced in a study of control samples from healthy donors and cancer patients. Libraries were prepared by immunoSEQ multiplex PCR; TCRdb keeps only in-frame clonotypes and omits some of them. The data show over 100,000 clones, with about nine tenths seen just once and 4.5% to 7% held by the top ten. The specimen sequenced was blood. These receptors were obtained from a man in his late teens or twenties in good health.

The chain has TRBV28 and TRBJ1-5; 7 nucleotides agree with TRBD1. The junction had 9 bases not matched to a gene; V was cut back by 4 bases and J by 0 bases. This CDR3 has 17 amino acids. CDR1 and CDR2 from the germline V gene are MDHEN and SYDVKM. CDR3 sequence reads: CASSSPGQFLSNQPQHF. In nucleotides, the CDR3 is TGTGCCAGCAGTTCCCCGGGACAGTTTCTTAGCAATCAGCCCCAGCATTTT.

The chain uses TRBV6-4 and TRBJ2-3; D is unclear. This CDR3 has 13 residues. CDR1 is MRHNA, CDR2 SNTAGT, per germline. Trimming took off 6 bases at V and 9 bases at J, with 16 bases between the two ends. As DNA, the CDR3 is TGTGCCAGCAGGGAGTCGATTTCGCAGACGCAGTATTTT. The encoded protein is CASRESISQTQYF.

The rearrangement links TRBV5-1 to TRBJ2-2, with a weak D call TRBD1 (5 bases). Per germline, CDR1 SGHRS and CDR2 YFSETQ. Trimming left V 6 bases short and J 6 bases short, with 18 bases between. This CDR3 region has 15 residues. In DNA, the CDR3 is TGCGCCAGCAAGGCGCAGGGTGAAGTTGCCGGGGAGCTGTTTTTT. Encoded protein: CASKAQGEVAGELFF.

In this sample, this clone turned up once. Different DNA sequences within this sample yield the same CDR3. This chain uses TRBV2 with TRBJ2-5, with 8 positions matching TRBD2. Losses at the gene ends were 0 bases for V and 5 bases for J; bases not matched to a gene: 5. CDR1 and CDR2 (germline): SNHLY, FYNNEI. There are 15 residues in the CDR3. For the CDR3, the DNA is TGTGCCAGCAGTGAAGCGTCGGGGGGGCTGGAGACCCAGTACTTC. Translation: CASSEASGGLETQYF.

The V call is TRBV10-3, the J call TRBJ2-3; 16 nucleotides line up with TRBD2. The V and J ends lost 9 bases and 7 bases, in that order; junction bases with no gene match: 7. In germline, CDR1 is ENHRY, CDR2 SYGVKD. The CDR3 covers 15 residues. In nucleotides, the CDR3 is TGTGCCATGGCGGGACTAGCGGGGGGGCCGTATACGCAGTATTTT. Residues: CAMAGLAGGPYTQYF.

The genes are TRBV11-2 and TRBJ2-7; D is uncertain. Trimming left V 5 bases short and J 2 bases short, with 10 bases between. Per the germline V gene, CDR1 is SGHAT and CDR2 is FQNNGV. The CDR3 loop spans 13 amino acids. CDR3 DNA: TGTGCCAGCAGCCTGGACGGCACCTACGAGCAGTACTTC. Residues: CASSLDGTYEQYF. Filled out from reference TRBV11-2 and TRBJ2-7, the complete variable domain reads EAGVAQSPRYKIIEKRQSVAFWCNPISGHATLYWYQQILGQGPKLLIQFQNNGVVDDSQLPKDRFSAERLKGVDSTLKIQPAKLEDSAVYLCASSLDGTYEQYFGPGTRLTVT.

The chain employs TRBV11-3 and TRBJ2-2; D unclear. The germline gives CDR1 SGHNT, CDR2 YENEEA. There are 14 residues in the CDR3. With 1 base removed from V and 5 bases from J, the gap between germline ends came to 8 bases. The CDR3 region is CASSLGARTGELFF. The CDR3 coding sequence is TGTGCCAGCAGCTTAGGAGCTAGAACCGGGGAGCTGTTTTTT.

The CDR3 protein is CASSLAGGHGYNEQFF. CDR3 in DNA: TGCGCCAGCAGCTTGGCGGGGGGCCACGGCTACAATGAGCAGTTCTTC. The V gene is TRBV5-1, the J gene TRBJ2-1, with D possibly TRBD2 on 7 matching bases. The ends were cut back, 0 bases at V and 3 bases at J, with 13 bases in the middle. The CDR3 is made up of 16 amino acids. Germline V lookup: CDR1 SGHRS, CDR2 YFSETQ.

The CDR3 region is CASSLDTSDDTQYF. Written as DNA, the CDR3 is TGTGCCAGCAGCTTAGACACTAGCGATGATACGCAGTATTTT. The V and J genes are TRBV7-9 and TRBJ2-3; 7 nucleotides line up with TRBD2. Trimming cost V 1 base and J 6 bases; bases outside gene matches: 4. Germline lookup yields CDR1 SEHNR and CDR2 FQNEAQ (reference sequence). The CDR3 runs 14 residues.

The chain links TRBV18 to TRBJ2-7; D may be TRBD1 (5 bases). The V end was cut by 4 bases, the J end by 1 base, with 8 bases between. Germline V gene lookup returns CDR1 KGHSH and CDR2 LQKENI. The CDR3 runs 13 residues. CDR3 DNA: TGTGCCAGCTCACAGAAGGGGTCCTACGAGCAGTACTTC. It yields the protein CASSQKGSYEQYF.

The rearrangement joins TRBV9 to TRBJ2-1; 10 nucleotides align to TRBD1. The V gene end was trimmed by 4 bases and the J gene end by 9 bases; junction bases not matched to a gene: 7. Germline CDR1 SGDLS, CDR2 YYNGEE. The CDR3 contains 14 residues. CDR3 in DNA: TGTGCCAGCAGCCCCCCGACAGGGGGCGGTGAGCAGTTCTTC. Its translation: CASSPPTGGGEQFF.

This rearrangement joins TRBV2 to TRBJ2-3; 10 nucleotides agree with TRBD2. The CDR3 contains 15 residues. Germline-derived CDR1 and CDR2 are SNHLY and FYNNEI. The J segment lost 5 bases and the V segment lost 7 bases, leaving 9 bases of the junction unmatched. CDR3 region: CASTHSSGGRDTQYF. In DNA, the CDR3 is TGTGCCAGCACGCATTCTAGCGGGGGAAGAGATACGCAGTATTTT.

This clone occurred once. The chain is built from TRBV12-5 and TRBJ2-2; TRBD2 aligns across 7 bases. V gave up 1 base and J gave up 2 bases; unmatched junction bases: 13. Germline V lookup: CDR1 LGHNT, CDR2 FRNRAP. CDR3 size: 19 residues. This chain's CDR3 is CASGLDMRGLADNTGELFF. In nucleotides, the CDR3 is TGTGCTAGTGGTTTGGACATGCGCGGGCTAGCGGATAACACCGGGGAGCTGTTTTTT.

V is TRBV7-2 and J is TRBJ2-1; a possible D gene is TRBD2 (5 bases). V was pared by 3 bases and J by 6 bases, with 15 bases between. The CDR3 runs to 15 residues. Germline loops: CDR1 SGHTA, CDR2 FQGNSA. This chain's CDR3 is CASSFSASVTNEQFF. CDR3 DNA sequence: TGTGCCAGCAGCTTTAGCGCTAGTGTGACCAATGAGCAGTTCTTC.

As to this clone: At the DNA level, this CDR3 is encoded by other sequences in the same sample as well. The rearrangement joins TRBV9 to TRBJ1-1; a weak D match, TRBD1 (6 bases). Trimming left V 3 bases short and J 0 bases short, with 24 bases between. The CDR3 has 19 amino acids. The V gene's germline CDR1 is SGDLS and CDR2 YYNGEE. In DNA, the CDR3 is TGTGCCAGCAGCGACCCATACAGGACAGCCTCCCCGGTGAACACTGAAGCTTTCTTT. Encoded protein: CASSDPYRTASPVNTEAFF.

The gene calls are TRBV3-1 (or the pseudogene TRBV3-2) and TRBJ2-6; 11 bases line up with TRBD2. With 4 bases clipped from V and 1 base from J, the junction kept 3 bases outside the gene matches. The germline gives CDR1 LGHDT, CDR2 YNNKEL (reference sequence). This CDR3 is built from 17 residues. The CDR3 nucleotides are TGTGCCAGCAGCCTTAGCGGGGGGGCTTCTGGGGCCAACGTCCTGACTTTC. It codes for CASSLSGGASGANVLTF.

The table lists this clone with a count of one. V gene TRBV9 combines with J gene TRBJ2-3, with 7 bases fitting TRBD2. CDR3 length: 16 residues. CDR1 and CDR2 (germline): SGDLS, YYNGEE. J gave up 0 bases and V 6 bases, and 10 bases lay outside the gene matches. Here the CDR3 DNA reads TGTGCCAGCAAAGCCTCGGGGGGTTCTAGCACAGATACGCAGTATTTT. It is translated as CASKASGGSSTDTQYF.

The gene calls are TRBV5-6 and TRBJ1-4; TRBD1 is a possible D gene (5 bases). The germline V and J ends were trimmed by 4 bases and 10 bases, with 17 bases remaining between them. CDR1 SGHDT and CDR2 YYEEEE come from the germline V gene. CDR3 length: 14 amino acids. The DNA of the CDR3 is TGTGCCAGCAGCCCATTGACAGAGGAATCAAAACTGTTTTTT. Its translation is CASSPLTEESKLFF. The entire variable domain, with the rest obtained from reference TRBV5-6 and TRBJ1-4, is as follows: DAGVTQSPTHLIKTRGQQVTLRCSPKSGHDTVSWYQQALGQGPQFIFQYYEEEERQRGNFPDRFSGHQFPNYSSELNVNALLLGDSALYLCASSPLTEESKLFFGSGTQLSVL.

The V and J genes are TRBV29-1 and TRBJ1-1; 7 bases agree with TRBD1. Germline lookup yields CDR1 SQVTM and CDR2 ANQGSEA. V shed 5 bases, J shed 3 bases, and the junction held 12 bases outside the gene matches. There are 15 residues in the CDR3. DNA of the CDR3: TGCAGCGTTCTGGGACGTCCAGGGGGGGACACTGAAGCTTTCTTT. It is translated as CSVLGRPGGDTEAFF.

The V gene is TRBV19, the J gene TRBJ1-3, with D perhaps TRBD1 (5 bases). The CDR3 sequence is 15 residues long. V lost 5 bases and J lost 4, with 15 bases in between. The germline V gene has CDR1 LNHDA and CDR2 SQIVND (reference sequence). DNA for the CDR3: TGTGCCAGTAGTTCCCGGACAACTAGAGGAAACACCATATATTTT. Translated: CASSSRTTRGNTIYF.

The chain links TRBV6-4 to TRBJ1-6; unclear D gene. In germline, CDR1 is MRHNA, CDR2 SNTAGT. This CDR3 region has 14 residues. Trimming pared 5 bases from V and 2 bases from J, leaving 7 bases between. CDR3 in amino acids: CASSREAYNSPLHF. CDR3 coding DNA: TGTGCCAGCAGTCGTGAGGCCTATAATTCACCCCTCCACTTT.

The chain couples TRBV5-4 to TRBJ2-6; D not certain. The V end was cut by 2 bases, the J end by 0 bases, with 12 bases between. The germline V gene has CDR1 SGHNT and CDR2 YYREEE (reference sequence). The CDR3 contains 17 residues. CDR3 residues: CASSLGHSVSGANVLTF. The CDR3 coding sequence is TGTGCCAGCAGCTTAGGTCATTCGGTCTCTGGGGCCAACGTCCTGACTTTC. Full variable domain (remainder filled in from reference TRBV5-4 and TRBJ2-6): ETGVTQSPTHLIKTRGQQVTLRCSSQSGHNTVSWYQQALGQGPQFIFQYYREEENGRGNFPPRFSGLQFPNYSSELNVNALELDDSALYLCASSLGHSVSGANVLTFGAGSRLTVL.

The chain carries TRBV18 and TRBJ1-1; TRBD1 matches 11 bases. This CDR3 is 16 amino acids long. With V trimmed by 3 bases and J by 1 base, 4 bases remained unmatched. Germline V gene sequence: CDR1 KGHSH, CDR2 LQKENI. The CDR3 sequence is CASSPPGTGGNTEAFF. DNA for the CDR3: TGTGCCAGCTCACCTCCCGGGACAGGGGGGAACACTGAAGCTTTCTTT. The full variable domain, its missing parts supplied by reference TRBV18 and TRBJ1-1, is NAGVMQNPRHLVRRRGQEARLRCSPMKGHSHVYWYRQLPEEGLKFMVYLQKENIIDESGMPKERFSAEFPKEGPSILRIQQVVRGDSAAYFCASSPPGTGGNTEAFFGQGTRLTVV.

The chain couples TRBV11-2 to TRBJ2-1; 7 bases agree with TRBD1. V lost 1 base, J lost 3 bases, and 3 bases stayed unmatched. CDR1 is SGHAT and CDR2 is FQNNGV in the germline V gene. The CDR3 is 15 amino acids. CDR3 nucleotide sequence: TGTGCCAGCAGCTTAGCCCAGGGGGACTACAATGAGCAGTTCTTC. It specifies CASSLAQGDYNEQFF. Complete variable domain (other parts from reference TRBV11-2 and TRBJ2-1): EAGVAQSPRYKIIEKRQSVAFWCNPISGHATLYWYQQILGQGPKLLIQFQNNGVVDDSQLPKDRFSAERLKGVDSTLKIQPAKLEDSAVYLCASSLAQGDYNEQFFGPGTRLTVL.

The rearrangement links TRBV3-1 (or the pseudogene TRBV3-2) to TRBJ1-5; D remains ambiguous. The germline gives CDR1 LGHDT, CDR2 YNNKEL (reference sequence). The CDR3 is 15 residues long. The V gene lost 0 bases and the J gene lost 5 bases, with 11 bases spanning the gap. The CDR3 nucleotides are TGTGCCAGCAGCCAAGATTTTGGAGTTCATCAGCCCCAGCATTTT. Protein product: CASSQDFGVHQPQHF.

The chain carries TRBV5-4 and TRBJ1-6; a weak D match, TRBD1 (5 bases). The V end was cut by 4 bases, the J end by 7 bases, with 12 bases between. This CDR3 comprises 14 residues. Germline V lookup: CDR1 SGHNT, CDR2 YYREEE (reference sequence). The DNA for the CDR3 is TGTGCCAGCAGCATCCCGGAGGGGAATTCACCCCTCCACTTT. This sequence encodes CASSIPEGNSPLHF.

Worth noting for this clone: Other DNA sequences in this specimen translate into the identical CDR3. The chain links TRBV9 to TRBJ2-2, with D unclear. The CDR3 totals 12 residues. Trimming removed 4 bases at V and 5 bases at J, with 6 bases between. Germline V gives CDR1 SGDLS, CDR2 YYNGEE. The CDR3 bases are TGTGCCAGCAGCTCCCTTACCGGGGAGCTGTTTTTT. Amino acid sequence: CASSSLTGELFF.